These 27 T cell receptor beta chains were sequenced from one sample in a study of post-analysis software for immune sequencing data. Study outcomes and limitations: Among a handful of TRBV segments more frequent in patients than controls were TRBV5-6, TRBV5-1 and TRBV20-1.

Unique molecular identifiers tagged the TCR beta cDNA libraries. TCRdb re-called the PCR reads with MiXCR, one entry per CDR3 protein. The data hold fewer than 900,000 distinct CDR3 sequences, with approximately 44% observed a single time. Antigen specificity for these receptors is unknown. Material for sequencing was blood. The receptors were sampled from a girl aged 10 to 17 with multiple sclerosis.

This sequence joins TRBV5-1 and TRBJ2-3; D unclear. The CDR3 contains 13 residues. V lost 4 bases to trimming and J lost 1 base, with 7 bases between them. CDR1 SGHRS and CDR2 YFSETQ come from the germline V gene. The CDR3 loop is CASSPIRTDTQYF. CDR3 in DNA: TGCGCCAGCAGCCCGATCCGCACAGATACGCAGTATTTT.

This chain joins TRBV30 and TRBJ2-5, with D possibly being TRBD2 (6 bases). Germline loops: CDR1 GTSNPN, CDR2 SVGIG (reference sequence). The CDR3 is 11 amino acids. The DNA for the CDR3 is TGTGCTCGGAGGGTTGGAGAGACCCAGTACTTC. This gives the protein CARRVGETQYF.

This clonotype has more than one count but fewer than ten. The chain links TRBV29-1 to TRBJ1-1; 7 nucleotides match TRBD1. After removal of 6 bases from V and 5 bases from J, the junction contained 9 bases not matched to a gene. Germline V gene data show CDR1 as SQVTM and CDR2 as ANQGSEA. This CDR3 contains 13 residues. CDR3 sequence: CSVRQGRDTEAFF. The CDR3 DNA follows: TGCAGCGTAAGACAGGGAAGAGATACTGAAGCTTTCTTT. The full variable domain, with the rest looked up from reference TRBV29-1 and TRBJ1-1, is SAVISQKPSRDICQRGTSLTIQCQVDSQVTMMFWYRQQPGQSLTLIATANQGSEATYESGFVIDKFPISRPNLTFSTLTVSNMSPEDSSIYLCSVRQGRDTEAFFGQGTRLTVV.

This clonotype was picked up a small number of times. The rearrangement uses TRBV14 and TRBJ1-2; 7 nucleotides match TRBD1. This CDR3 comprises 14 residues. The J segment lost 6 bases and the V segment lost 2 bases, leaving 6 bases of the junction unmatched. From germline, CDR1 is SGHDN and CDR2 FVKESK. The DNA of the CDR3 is TGTGCCAGCAGCCAATCGGGACAGACTAATGGCTACACCTTC. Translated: CASSQSGQTNGYTF.

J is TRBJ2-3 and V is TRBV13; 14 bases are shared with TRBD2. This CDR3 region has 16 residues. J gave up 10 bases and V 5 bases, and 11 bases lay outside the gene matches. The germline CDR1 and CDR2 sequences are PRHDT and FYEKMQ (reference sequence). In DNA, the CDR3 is TGTGCCAGCAGCGGGCCGGGACTAGCGGGAGTGGATGCGCAGTATTTT. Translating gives CASSGPGLAGVDAQYF.

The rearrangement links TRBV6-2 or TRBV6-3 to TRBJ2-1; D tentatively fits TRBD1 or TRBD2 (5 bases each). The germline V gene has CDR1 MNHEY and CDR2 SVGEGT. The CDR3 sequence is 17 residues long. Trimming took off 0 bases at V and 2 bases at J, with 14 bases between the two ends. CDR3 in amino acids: CASSYSATGRPYNEQFF. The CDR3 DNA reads TGTGCCAGCAGTTACTCGGCGACGGGGCGGCCCTACAATGAGCAGTTCTTC.

CDR3 in amino acids: CASRSVYRNFPTDTQYF. The CDR3, as DNA: TGTGCCAGTAGATCTGTCTATAGGAATTTCCCCACAGATACGCAGTATTTT. J is TRBJ2-3 and V is TRBV19; the D is unclear. This CDR3 is built from 17 residues. Germline CDR1 is LNHDA and CDR2 is SQIVND (reference sequence). Trimming took 6 bases from V and 2 from J, leaving 21 bases between them.

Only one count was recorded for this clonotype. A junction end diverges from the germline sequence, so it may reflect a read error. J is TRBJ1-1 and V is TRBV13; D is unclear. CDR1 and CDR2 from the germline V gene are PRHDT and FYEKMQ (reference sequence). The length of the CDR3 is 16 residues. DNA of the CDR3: TGTGCCAACAGCTTAGCTAGCGGGCCGCGGAACACTGAAGCTTTCTTT. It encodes CANSLASGPRNTEAFF.

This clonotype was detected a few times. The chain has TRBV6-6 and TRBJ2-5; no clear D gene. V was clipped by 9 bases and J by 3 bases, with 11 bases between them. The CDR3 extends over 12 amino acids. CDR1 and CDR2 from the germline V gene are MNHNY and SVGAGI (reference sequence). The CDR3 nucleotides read TGTGCCAGTAGGCCCTTTGAAGAGACCCAGTACTTC. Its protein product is CASRPFEETQYF.

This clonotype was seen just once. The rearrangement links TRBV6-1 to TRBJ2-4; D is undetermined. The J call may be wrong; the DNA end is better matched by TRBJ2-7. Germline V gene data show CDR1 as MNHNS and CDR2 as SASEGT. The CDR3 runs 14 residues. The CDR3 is CASSEATDSYEQYF. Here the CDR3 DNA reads TGTGCCAGCAGTGAAGCCACAGACTCCTACGAGCAGTACTTC.

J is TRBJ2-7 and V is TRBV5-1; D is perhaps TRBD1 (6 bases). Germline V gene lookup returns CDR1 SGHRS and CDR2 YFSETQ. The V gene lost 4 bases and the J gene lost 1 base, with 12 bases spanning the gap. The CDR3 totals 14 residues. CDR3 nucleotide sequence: TGCGCCAGCAGCGATACCACAGGGTCCTACGAGCAGTACTTC. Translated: CASSDTTGSYEQYF.

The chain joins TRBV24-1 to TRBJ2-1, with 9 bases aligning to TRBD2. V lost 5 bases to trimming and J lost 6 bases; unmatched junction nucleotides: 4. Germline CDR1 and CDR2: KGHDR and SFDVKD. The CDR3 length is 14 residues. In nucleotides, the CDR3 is TGTGCCACCAGTGGCGCGGGAGGGCTCAATGAGCAGTTCTTC. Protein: CATSGAGGLNEQFF.

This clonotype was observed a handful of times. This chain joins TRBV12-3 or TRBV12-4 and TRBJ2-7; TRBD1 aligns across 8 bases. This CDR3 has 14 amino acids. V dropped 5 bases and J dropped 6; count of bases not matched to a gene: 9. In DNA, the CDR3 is TGTGCCAGCAGTCCCGGGACAGGAACCGCCGAGCAGTACTTC. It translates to CASSPGTGTAEQYF.

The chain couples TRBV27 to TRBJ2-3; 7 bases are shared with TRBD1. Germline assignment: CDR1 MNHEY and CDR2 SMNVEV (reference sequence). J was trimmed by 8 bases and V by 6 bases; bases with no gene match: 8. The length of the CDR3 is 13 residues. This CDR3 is CASRGRAGGTQYF. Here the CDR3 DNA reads TGTGCCAGCAGGGGACGGGCAGGGGGTACGCAGTATTTT.

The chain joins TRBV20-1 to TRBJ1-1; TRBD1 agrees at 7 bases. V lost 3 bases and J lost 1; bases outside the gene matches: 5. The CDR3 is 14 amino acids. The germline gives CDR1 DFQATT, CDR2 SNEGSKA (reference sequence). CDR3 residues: CSARRDSGNTEAFF. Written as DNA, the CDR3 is TGCAGTGCTAGGAGGGACAGTGGGAACACTGAAGCTTTCTTT.

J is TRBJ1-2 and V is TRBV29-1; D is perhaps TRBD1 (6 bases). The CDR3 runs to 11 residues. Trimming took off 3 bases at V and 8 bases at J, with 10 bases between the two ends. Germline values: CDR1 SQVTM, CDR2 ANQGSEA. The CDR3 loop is CSVEGRGGYTF. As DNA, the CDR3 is TGCAGCGTTGAGGGGAGGGGGGGCTACACCTTC.

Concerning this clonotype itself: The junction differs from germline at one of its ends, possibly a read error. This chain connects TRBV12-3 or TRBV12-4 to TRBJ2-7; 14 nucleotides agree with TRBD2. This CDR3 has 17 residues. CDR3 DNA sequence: TGTGCCAGCAGCTCGGGACTAGCGGGAGCCTCCGTCCACGAGCGGTACTTC. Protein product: CASSSGLAGASVHERYF.

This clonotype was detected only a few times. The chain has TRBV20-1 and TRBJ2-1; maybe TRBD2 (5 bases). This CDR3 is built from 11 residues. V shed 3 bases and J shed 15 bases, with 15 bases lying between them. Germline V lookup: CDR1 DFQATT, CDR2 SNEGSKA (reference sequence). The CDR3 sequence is CSARSLGFLFF. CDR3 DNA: TGCAGTGCTAGGTCACTAGGGTTCCTGTTCTTC.

The CDR3: CASSLARESGYTF. The CDR3 region has the DNA TGTGCCAGCAGCTTAGCCAGGGAAAGTGGCTACACCTTC. The V and J genes are TRBV7-2 and TRBJ1-2, with a weak D call TRBD1 (5 bases). Germline V CDR1 and CDR2: SGHTA, FQGNSA. The CDR3 length is 13 residues. V dropped 0 bases and J dropped 7 bases, with 9 bases sitting between them.

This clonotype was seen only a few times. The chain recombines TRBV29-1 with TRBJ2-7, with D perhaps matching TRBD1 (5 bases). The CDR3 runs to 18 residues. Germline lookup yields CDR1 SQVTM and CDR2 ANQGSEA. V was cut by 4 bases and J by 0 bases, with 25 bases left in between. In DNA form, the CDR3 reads TGCAGCGTTGTTTACCCCAGGGCACCAGGGTTCAGCTCCTACGAGCAGTACTTC. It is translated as CSVVYPRAPGFSSYEQYF.

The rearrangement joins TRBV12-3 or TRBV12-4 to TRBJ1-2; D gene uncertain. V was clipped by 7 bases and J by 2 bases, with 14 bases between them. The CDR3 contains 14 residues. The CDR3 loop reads CASNLGDRNYGYTF. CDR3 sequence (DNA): TGTGCCAGCAACCTCGGGGATAGGAACTATGGCTACACCTTC.

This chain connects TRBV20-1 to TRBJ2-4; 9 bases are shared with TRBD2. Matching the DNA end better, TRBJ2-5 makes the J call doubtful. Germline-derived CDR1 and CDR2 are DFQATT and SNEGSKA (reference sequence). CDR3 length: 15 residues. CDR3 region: CSADVFSGSRETQYF. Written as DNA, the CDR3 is TGCAGTGCTGACGTATTTAGCGGGAGTCGAGAGACCCAGTACTTC.

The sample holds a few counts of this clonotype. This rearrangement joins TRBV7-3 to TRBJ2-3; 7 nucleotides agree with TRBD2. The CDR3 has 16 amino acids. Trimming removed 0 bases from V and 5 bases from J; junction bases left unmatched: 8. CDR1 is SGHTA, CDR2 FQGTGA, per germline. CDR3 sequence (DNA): TGTGCCAGCAGCTTAACGGCGGGAGCCCCCGGAGATACGCAGTATTTT. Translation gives CASSLTAGAPGDTQYF.

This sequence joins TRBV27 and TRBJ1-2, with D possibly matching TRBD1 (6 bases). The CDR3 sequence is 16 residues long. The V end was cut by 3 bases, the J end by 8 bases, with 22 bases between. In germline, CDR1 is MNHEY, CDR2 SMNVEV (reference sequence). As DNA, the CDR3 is TGTGCCAGCAGTTTTTCGAGGGGGTTGTCGTCTTTGGGCTACACCTTC. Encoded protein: CASSFSRGLSSLGYTF.

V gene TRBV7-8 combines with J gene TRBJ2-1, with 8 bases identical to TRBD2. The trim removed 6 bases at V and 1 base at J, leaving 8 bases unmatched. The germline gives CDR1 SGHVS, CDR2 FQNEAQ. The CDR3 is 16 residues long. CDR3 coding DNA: TGTGCCAGCAGTCTCAGCGGGAGAATTTCCTACAATGAGCAGTTCTTC. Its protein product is CASSLSGRISYNEQFF.

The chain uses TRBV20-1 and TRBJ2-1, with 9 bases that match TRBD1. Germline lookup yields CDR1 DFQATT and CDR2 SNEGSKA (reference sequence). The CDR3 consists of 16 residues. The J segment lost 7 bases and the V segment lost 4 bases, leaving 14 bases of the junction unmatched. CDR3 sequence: CSANPRGTGRFNEQFF. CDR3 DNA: TGCAGTGCTAACCCGCGCGGGACAGGGAGGTTTAATGAGCAGTTCTTC.

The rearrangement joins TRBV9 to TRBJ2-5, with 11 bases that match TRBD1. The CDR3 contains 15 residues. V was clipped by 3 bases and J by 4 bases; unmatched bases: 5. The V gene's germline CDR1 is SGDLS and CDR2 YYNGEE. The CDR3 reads CASSESGQGAETQYF. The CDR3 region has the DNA TGTGCCAGCAGCGAATCCGGACAGGGGGCAGAGACCCAGTACTTC.